One T cell receptor (beta chain) is described in this entry. Its antigen is currently unknown. The sample comes from a study of T cell repertoires in cytomegalovirus infection. The wider study: Indications came from public TCR beta signatures; they pointed to CMV infection and to a matching HLA type.

Study-level results: Predominance within the ex vivo response was attributable to HLA-C-restricted CMV-specific TCR beta clonotypes. Cumulative frequency of public TCR beta families picked out carriers of CMV plus the relevant HLA.

The V end lost 5 bases, the J end lost 5 bases, and 12 bases lay between the germline ends. The CDR3 covers 12 residues. Looked up from germline, CDR1 is DFQATT and CDR2 is SNEGSKA (reference sequence). One entry per CDR3 protein, called by TCRdb with MiXCR from the reads. Of hundreds of thousands of distinct CDR3 sequences listed, roughly 18% are singletons. This TCR came from a human donor in good health (CMV status not recorded). Some clones in this sample may be carry-over from other donors' samples. The source material was PBMCs. The V gene is TRBV20-1, the J gene TRBJ2-5; a weak D match, TRBD2 (5 bases). The CDR3 DNA follows: TGCAGTGCTCGGACTGATTGGGAGACCCAGTACTTC. Translated: CSARTDWETQYF.